The rows below give T cell receptor beta chains drawn from one sample of a study of STAT3 mutations in large granular lymphocyte leukemia. Some clones are missing from TCRdb's copy, which holds only in-frame ones; the method was immunoSEQ multiplex PCR. The sample carries approximately 15,000 clones, about 92% recorded once. The specimen sequenced was peripheral blood mononuclear cells. Receptors originate from a middle-aged man with T-cell large granular lymphocyte leukemia. Some clones in this sample may be carry-over from other donors' samples. CDR3s include the opening cysteine and the closing phenylalanine or tryptophan. A D gene is named only where the DNA matches it firmly. Not all rows give a size; the values are once, few, many and, for expanded clones, a class.

CDR3aa,CDR3nt,d_gene,j_gene,abundance,v_gene,len
CAWRGQTLNTEAFF,TGTGCCTGGAGGGGACAGACCTTAAACACTGAAGCTTTCTTT,TRBD1,TRBJ1-1,-,TRBV30,14
CASSLGPESIGTQYF,TGTGCCAGCAGCTTAGGCCCGGAGAGCATAGGGACCCAGTACTTC,-,TRBJ2-5,-,TRBV7-2,15
CASSLVPSGDYNTDTQYF,TGCGCCAGCAGCTTGGTGCCTAGCGGTGACTACAACACAGATACGCAGTATTTT,TRBD2,TRBJ2-3,-,TRBV5-1,18
CASSQERALGRDEQYF,TGTGCCAGCAGCCAAGAGAGGGCCCTAGGGCGGGACGAGCAGTACTTC,-,TRBJ2-7,-,TRBV4-2,16
CASSLQRGGYNEQFF,TGTGCCAGCAGCCTCCAGCGGGGGGGCTACAATGAGCAGTTCTTC,TRBD2,TRBJ2-1,-,TRBV11-2,15
CASSQESPLNRWSNYGYTF,TGCGCCAGCAGCCAAGAGAGCCCCCTTAACAGGTGGAGTAACTATGGCTACACCTTC,-,TRBJ1-2,-,TRBV4-3,19
CASSFRRDRVSYEQYF,TGTGCCAGCAGTTTCAGGAGGGACAGGGTTTCCTACGAGCAGTACTTC,TRBD1,TRBJ2-7,-,TRBV27,16
CASSLRFEQGRFYGYTF,TGTGCCAGCAGCTTAAGGTTCGAACAGGGCCGCTTTTATGGCTACACCTTC,-,TRBJ1-2,-,TRBV5-6,17
CASSIGYRGTQPQHF,TGTGCCAGTAGTATAGGGTACAGGGGGACCCAGCCCCAGCATTTT,TRBD1,TRBJ1-5,-,TRBV19,15
CASSPRQALHGYTF,TGTGCCAGCAGTCCTCGACAGGCACTACATGGCTACACCTTC,-,TRBJ1-2,few,TRBV28,14
CASSQDSPSGGRNSPLHF,TGTGCCAGCAGCCAAGACTCGCCCTCAGGCGGGAGGAATTCACCCCTCCACTTT,-,TRBJ1-6,-,TRBV4-2,18
CASSALDRGNGPPQHF,TGTGCCAGCAGTGCCCTGGACAGGGGGAATGGTCCGCCCCAGCATTTT,TRBD1,TRBJ1-5,-,TRBV6-1,16
CASSSRGYGEAFF,TGTGCCAGCAGCTCCAGGGGTTATGGTGAAGCTTTCTTT,-,TRBJ1-1,-,TRBV13,13
CASTVAGGSHEQYF,TGCGCCAGCACGGTAGCGGGGGGGTCCCACGAGCAGTACTTC,TRBD2,TRBJ2-7,once,TRBV5-1,14
CASSQDLTNHQPQHF,TGCGCCAGCAGCCAAGATCTAACCAATCATCAGCCCCAGCATTTT,-,TRBJ1-5,once,TRBV4-3,15
CASSFSTVFTYEQYF,TGTGCCAGCAGTTTTAGCACAGTCTTTACCTACGAGCAGTACTTC,-,TRBJ2-7,once,TRBV6-6,15
CASSLGLTQETQYF,TGCGCCAGCAGCTTGGGACTTACACAAGAGACCCAGTACTTC,-,TRBJ2-5,-,TRBV5-1,14
CASSLTPGGQYEQYF,TGTGCCAGCAGTTTGACCCCCGGGGGACAATACGAGCAGTACTTC,-,TRBJ2-7,-,TRBV6-5,15